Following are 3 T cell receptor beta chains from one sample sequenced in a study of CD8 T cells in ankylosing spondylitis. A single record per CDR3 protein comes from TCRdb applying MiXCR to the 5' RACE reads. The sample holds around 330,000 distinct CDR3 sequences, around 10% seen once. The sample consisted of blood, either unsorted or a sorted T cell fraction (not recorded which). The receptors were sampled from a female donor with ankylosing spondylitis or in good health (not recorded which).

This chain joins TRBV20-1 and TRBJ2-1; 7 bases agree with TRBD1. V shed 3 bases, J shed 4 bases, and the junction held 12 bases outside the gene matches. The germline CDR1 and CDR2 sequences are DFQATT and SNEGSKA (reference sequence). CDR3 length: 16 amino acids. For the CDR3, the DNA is TGCAGTGCTAGTGGGGCCCCCGACAGGGTATACAATGAGCAGTTCTTC. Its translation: CSASGAPDRVYNEQFF.

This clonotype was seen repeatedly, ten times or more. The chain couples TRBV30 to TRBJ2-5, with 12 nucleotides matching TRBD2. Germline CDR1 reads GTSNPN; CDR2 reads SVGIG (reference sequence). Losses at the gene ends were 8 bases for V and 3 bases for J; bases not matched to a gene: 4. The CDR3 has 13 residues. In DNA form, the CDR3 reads TGTGCCCGGACTAGCGGGGCAGAAGAGACCCAGTACTTC. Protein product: CARTSGAEETQYF.

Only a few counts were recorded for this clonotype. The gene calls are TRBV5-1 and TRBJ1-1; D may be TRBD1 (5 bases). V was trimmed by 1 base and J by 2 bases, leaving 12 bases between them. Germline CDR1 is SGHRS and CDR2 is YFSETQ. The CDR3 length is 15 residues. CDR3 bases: TGCGCCAGCAGCTTGAATTCAGGGATTAACACTGAAGCTTTCTTT. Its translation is CASSLNSGINTEAFF.